The 15 T cell receptor beta chains below come from one sample, sequenced in a study of T cells in Graves' hyperthyroidism and ophthalmopathy. TCR beta CDR3 regions were amplified from RNA. Initially, a first-round RT-PCR of the TCR CDR3 employed the HTBI primer set. TCRdb itself ran the multiplex PCR reads through MiXCR, one entry per CDR3 protein. The sample includes some 620,000 distinct CDR3 sequences, 15% to 20% of them seen just once. Source material: blood. These receptor sequences come from a woman aged 25-40 years with Graves' hyperthyroidism.

The chain combines TRBV14 with TRBJ2-1, with D perhaps TRBD2 (5 bases). CDR3 size: 13 residues. Germline V CDR1 and CDR2: SGHDN, FVKESK. Trimming pared 6 bases from V and 8 bases from J, leaving 14 bases between. CDR3 sequence: CASRRAGSYEQFF. The CDR3 DNA sequence: TGTGCCAGCAGGAGGGCCGGAAGTTATGAGCAGTTCTTC.

This clonotype was counted only a few times. A much larger clonotype is one base distant, so this may be a read error. This CDR3 fails to terminate in the conserved phenylalanine or tryptophan, so it likely reflects a read error. The CDR3 DNA reads as TGTGCCTGGAGTGGACAGGGGAGGGTTCAGCCCCAGCATCTT. Protein: CAWSGQGRVQPQHL. The genes are TRBV30 and TRBJ1-5, with 8 positions matching TRBD1. In germline, CDR1 is GTSNPN, CDR2 SVGIG (reference sequence). Losses at the gene ends were 1 base for V and 6 bases for J; bases not matched to a gene: 5. This CDR3 spans 14 amino acids.

In its sample, this clonotype was seen a few times. One end of the junction varies from germline; a read error may be responsible. The genes are TRBV6-6 and TRBJ1-1, with D unresolved. This CDR3 contains 15 residues. Germline-derived CDR1 and CDR2 are MNHNY and SVGAGI (reference sequence). The CDR3 region has the DNA TGTGCCAGCAGTCACTCGCGAGAGATGAACACTGAAGCTTTCTTT. Protein: CASSHSREMNTEAFF.

This clonotype was detected a few times. The V and J genes are TRBV19 and TRBJ2-3; the D is unclear. Looked up from germline, CDR1 is LNHDA and CDR2 is SQIVND (reference sequence). The CDR3 spans 14 residues. Deletions cut 1 base from V and 1 base from J, with 6 bases between. CDR3: CASSIGRGTDTQYF. The CDR3 DNA reads as TGTGCCAGTAGTATAGGAAGGGGCACAGATACGCAGTATTTT.

This clonotype was recorded at least ten times. The genes are TRBV7-9 and TRBJ1-2, with D perhaps TRBD1 (5 bases). Trimming cost V 6 bases and J 5 bases, with 10 bases left between them. This CDR3 contains 12 residues. Germline assignment: CDR1 SEHNR and CDR2 FQNEAQ (reference sequence). The CDR3 sequence is CASRREGYGYTF. As DNA, the CDR3 is TGTGCCAGCAGGCGTGAGGGGTATGGCTACACCTTC. Combining the CDR3 with reference TRBV7-9 and TRBJ1-2 gives the whole variable domain DTGVSQNPRHKITKRGQNVTFRCDPISEHNRLYWYRQTLGQGPEFLTYFQNEAQLEKSRLLSDRFSAERPKGSFSTLEIQRTEQGDSAMYLCASRREGYGYTFGSGTRLTVV.

Of note for this clonotype: Just one base apart from a much larger clone, this may be a read error. V is TRBV6-2 or TRBV6-3 and J is TRBJ2-7; TRBD2 might be the D (6 bases). CDR1 and CDR2 (germline): MNHEY, SVGEGT. The CDR3 is 15 amino acids. The CDR3 region is CASNYGAGSSYEQYF. In nucleotides, the CDR3 is TGTGCCAGCAATTACGGAGCGGGTAGCTCCTACGAGCAGTACTTC.

This clonotype turned up a few times. The chain combines TRBV9 with TRBJ2-3; D may be TRBD1 (6 bases). The ends were cut back, 0 bases at V and 1 base at J, with 18 bases in the middle. CDR1 SGDLS and CDR2 YYNGEE come from the germline V gene. CDR3 length: 18 amino acids. CDR3 residues: CASSVEAGTAGGTDTQYF. CDR3 coding DNA: TGTGCCAGCAGCGTAGAAGCCGGGACCGCAGGGGGCACAGATACGCAGTATTTT.

This clonotype showed up many times. V usage is TRBV5-1 and J usage is TRBJ2-5, with 8 positions matching TRBD1. After removal of 3 bases from V and 5 bases from J, the junction contained 6 bases not matched to a gene. This CDR3 region has 14 residues. In germline, CDR1 is SGHRS, CDR2 YFSETQ. The CDR3 region is CASSWGTGKETQYF. The CDR3 DNA reads TGCGCCAGCAGCTGGGGGACAGGCAAGGAGACCCAGTACTTC.

This clonotype was picked up a small number of times. J is TRBJ2-2 and V is TRBV10-1; 12 nucleotides agree with TRBD2. J lost 6 bases, V lost 4 bases, and 0 bases had no gene match. The CDR3 spans 14 residues. CDR1 is WNHNN and CDR2 is SYGVQD in the germline V gene (reference sequence). CDR3 bases: TGCGCCAGCAGTGGACTAGCGGGAGCCGGGGAGCTGTTTTTT. It translates to CASSGLAGAGELFF.

This clonotype came up a few times. The chain has TRBV27 and TRBJ1-6, with 10 bases fitting TRBD1. From germline, CDR1 is MNHEY and CDR2 SMNVEV (reference sequence). The CDR3 runs 18 residues. J was trimmed by 3 bases and V by 5 bases; bases with no gene match: 10. The CDR3 DNA sequence: TGTGCCAGCAGTCGCGGGGGGACAGGGGCAATCTATAATTCACCCCTCCACTTT. Amino acids: CASSRGGTGAIYNSPLHF.

There are a few counts of this clonotype. The chain couples TRBV19 to TRBJ1-5, with 10 bases matching TRBD1. V lost 7 bases, J lost 3 bases, and 3 bases stayed unmatched. CDR1 is LNHDA, CDR2 SQIVND, per germline (reference sequence). This CDR3 region has 14 residues. In DNA, the CDR3 is TGTGCCAGTAAGGACAGGGGGAACAATCAGCCCCAGCATTTT. Translating gives CASKDRGNNQPQHF.

This clonotype occurred many times. The chain employs TRBV28 and TRBJ2-7, with 8 bases lining up with TRBD2. CDR1 MDHEN and CDR2 SYDVKM come from the germline V gene. The CDR3 is made up of 14 amino acids. The ends lost 7 bases at V and 2 bases at J; junction bases unmatched: 7. CDR3 region: CASTPLAEAYEQYF. The CDR3 DNA sequence: TGTGCCAGCACCCCACTAGCGGAGGCCTACGAGCAGTACTTC.

The sample holds one count of this clonotype. DNA of the CDR3: TGTGCCACCAGCAGAGATCTTGGGGGGACTGCTAGTACTGAAGCTTTCTTT. This codes for CATSRDLGGTASTEAFF. The chain employs TRBV15 and TRBJ1-1; D perhaps matches TRBD1 (5 bases). V dropped 0 bases and J dropped 5 bases, with 19 bases sitting between them. The CDR3 runs to 17 residues. Germline assignment: CDR1 LNHNV and CDR2 YYDKDF (reference sequence).

J is TRBJ2-1 and V is TRBV20-1; the match to TRBD2 covers 10 bases. Trimming removed 3 bases from V and 2 bases from J; junction bases left unmatched: 7. Germline CDR1 reads DFQATT; CDR2 reads SNEGSKA (reference sequence). The CDR3 is made up of 16 amino acids. In nucleotides, the CDR3 is TGCAGTGCTAGGTTTAGCGGGAGGTGGACCTACAATGAGCAGTTCTTC. Its protein is CSARFSGRWTYNEQFF.

This clonotype is a singleton in its sample. The J gene is TRBJ1-3, the V gene TRBV2; tentative D call: TRBD1 (6 bases). Trimming took 6 bases from V and 4 from J, leaving 16 bases between them. From germline, CDR1 is SNHLY and CDR2 FYNNEI. CDR3 length: 15 amino acids. CDR3 DNA sequence: TGTGCCAGCAGGGAACAGGGTATGCGAGGAAACACCATATATTTT. This sequence encodes CASREQGMRGNTIYF.